The rows below give T cell receptor beta chains drawn from one sample of a study of cytomegalovirus exposure and HLA in healthy donors. Only in-frame clones appear in the TCRdb table, and some are missing; sequencing was by immunoSEQ multiplex PCR. The sample lists 150,000 to 180,000 clones, roughly 86% occurring once. Sequenced sample: PBMCs. The receptors here all came from a human donor in good health. Each CDR3 is given with its conserved first and last residue. Each record gives: CDR3 length, D gene, V gene, clone size, J gene, CDR3 DNA, CDR3 protein. A D gene is named only where the DNA matches it firmly. Some rows have no size entry. The others give once, few or many, or a class for an expanded clone.

len: 15; d_gene: TRBD2; v_gene: TRBV7-3; abundance: .; j_gene: TRBJ2-1; CDR3nt: TGTGCCAGCAGCGCCTATGGCGGGAGTCCCAATGAGCAGTTCTTC; CDR3aa: CASSAYGGSPNEQFF
len: 17; d_gene: TRBD1; v_gene: TRBV19; abundance: .; j_gene: TRBJ1-6; CDR3nt: TGTGCCAGTAGTAAACTAACGACCGGGACAGTCAGGTCACCCCTCCACTTT; CDR3aa: CASSKLTTGTVRSPLHF
len: 15; d_gene: .; v_gene: TRBV4-1; abundance: .; j_gene: TRBJ1-1; CDR3nt: TGCGCCAGCAGCCAATCCAACAGGCTGAACACTGAAGCTTTCTTT; CDR3aa: CASSQSNRLNTEAFF
len: 15; d_gene: TRBD2; v_gene: TRBV28; abundance: .; j_gene: TRBJ2-7; CDR3nt: TGTGCCAGCAGTTCCCGAGGGACTAGCAACCACGAGCAGTACTTC; CDR3aa: CASSSRGTSNHEQYF
len: 15; d_gene: TRBD1; v_gene: TRBV9; abundance: .; j_gene: TRBJ2-1; CDR3nt: TGTGCCAGCAGCGCCGGGACAGAGCTCTACAATGAGCAGTTCTTC; CDR3aa: CASSAGTELYNEQFF
len: 15; d_gene: TRBD1; v_gene: TRBV7-8; abundance: .; j_gene: TRBJ1-5; CDR3nt: TGTGCCAGCAGCTTAGGGGACAGGGGGTACCAGCCCCAGCATTTT; CDR3aa: CASSLGDRGYQPQHF
len: 17; d_gene: .; v_gene: TRBV4-1; abundance: .; j_gene: TRBJ1-2; CDR3nt: TGCGCCAGCATGACACGAGACCTCGGGAGGGGGTCGGGTGGCTACACCTTC; CDR3aa: CASMTRDLGRGSGGYTF
len: 17; d_gene: TRBD2; v_gene: TRBV2; abundance: once; j_gene: TRBJ2-1; CDR3nt: TGTGCCAGCAGCCAAAAGGCTAGCGGGGGGATATACAATGAGCAGTTCTTC; CDR3aa: CASSQKASGGIYNEQFF
len: 13; d_gene: .; v_gene: TRBV30; abundance: .; j_gene: TRBJ2-7; CDR3nt: TGTGCCTGGAGTCCTAGCGTAACCTACGAGCAGTACTTC; CDR3aa: CAWSPSVTYEQYF
len: 16; d_gene: .; v_gene: TRBV6-5; abundance: .; j_gene: TRBJ1-5; CDR3nt: TGTGCCAGCAGTTTATACGGCAGGGCTGGCAATCAGCCCCAGCATTTT; CDR3aa: CASSLYGRAGNQPQHF
len: 14; d_gene: TRBD1; v_gene: TRBV5-1; abundance: .; j_gene: TRBJ2-7; CDR3nt: TGCGCCAGCAGCTTGAGGGACAGGGCCTACGAGCAGTACTTC; CDR3aa: CASSLRDRAYEQYF
len: 16; d_gene: TRBD1; v_gene: TRBV2; abundance: .; j_gene: TRBJ1-2; CDR3nt: TGTGCCAGCAGTGAGACGGACAGGGATCAGTTCTATGGCTACACCTTC; CDR3aa: CASSETDRDQFYGYTF
len: 15; d_gene: .; v_gene: TRBV11-1; abundance: .; j_gene: TRBJ2-2; CDR3nt: TGTGCCAGCAGTCGGGACATCGTCGACACCGGGGAGCTGTTTTTT; CDR3aa: CASSRDIVDTGELFF
len: 15; d_gene: .; v_gene: TRBV5-6; abundance: .; j_gene: TRBJ2-7; CDR3nt: TGTGCCAGCAGCTTGAGGCCAGGGGACTCCTACGAGCAGTACTTC; CDR3aa: CASSLRPGDSYEQYF
len: 18; d_gene: TRBD1; v_gene: TRBV2; abundance: once; j_gene: TRBJ1-5; CDR3nt: TGTGCCAGCAGACAGGGGCAGGGGGCGGAAATAGCCAATCAGCCCCAGCATTTT; CDR3aa: CASRQGQGAEIANQPQHF
len: 15; d_gene: .; v_gene: TRBV19; abundance: few; j_gene: TRBJ2-7; CDR3nt: TGTGCCAGTAGTACTTTCGGGACTGATCCCTACGAGCAGTACTTC; CDR3aa: CASSTFGTDPYEQYF
len: 13; d_gene: .; v_gene: TRBV7-6; abundance: .; j_gene: TRBJ2-1; CDR3nt: TGTGCCAGCAGCCCCAAAACAGGGTTTGAGCAGTTCTTC; CDR3aa: CASSPKTGFEQFF
len: 12; d_gene: TRBD1; v_gene: TRBV10-3; abundance: .; j_gene: TRBJ2-7; CDR3nt: TGTGCCATTCGGACAGGGTCCTACGAGCAGTACTTC; CDR3aa: CAIRTGSYEQYF
len: 15; d_gene: .; v_gene: TRBV19; abundance: .; j_gene: TRBJ1-4; CDR3nt: TGTGCCAGTTGTGCCATGGGGGGAGTTAATGAAAAACTGTTTTTT; CDR3aa: CASCAMGGVNEKLFF
len: 16; d_gene: .; v_gene: TRBV28; abundance: many; j_gene: TRBJ2-7; CDR3nt: TGTGCCAGCAGTTTAGGAGGCCGGGTAAGGGTCTACGAGCAGTACTTC; CDR3aa: CASSLGGRVRVYEQYF